The rows below give T cell receptor beta chains drawn from one sample of a study of beta chain features in type 1 diabetes. Data came from immunoSEQ multiplex PCR; TCRdb stores just in-frame clones and leaves some out. The sample records 600,000 to 750,000 clones, 9.5% to 15% being singletons. The sample consisted of naive CD4+ T cells from blood. These receptors all stem from a man under 40 with type 1 diabetes. Each CDR3 is given with its conserved first and last residue. Each record gives: clone size, V gene, D gene, J gene, CDR3 DNA, CDR3 protein. D genes are given only for firm matches. Clone size, where shown, is once, few, many, or a class for clones that have expanded.

>.|TRBV5-4|.|TRBJ2-5
TGTGCCAGCAGCTTGAATATCGTAGGGCAAGAGACCCAGTACTTC
CASSLNIVGQETQYF
>.|TRBV2|TRBD1|TRBJ1-6
TGTGCCAGCAGTGAAATACAGGGGATGGACTCACCCCTCCACTTT
CASSEIQGMDSPLHF
>.|TRBV19|.|TRBJ2-2
TGTGCCTGCCAAGGCAGGGCCAACACCGGGGAGCTGTTTTTT
CACQGRANTGELFF
>.|TRBV28|.|TRBJ1-2
TGTGCCAGCACCGCTCAGCCCTATGGCTACACCTTC
CASTAQPYGYTF
>.|TRBV5-4|TRBD1|TRBJ2-7
TGTGCCAGCAGCTTAACGGGGACAGGGCCCTACGAGCAGTACTTC
CASSLTGTGPYEQYF
>.|TRBV6-5|.|TRBJ2-5
TGTGCCAGCAGTCCACATGGGGGTAACGCAGAGACCCAGTACTTC
CASSPHGGNAETQYF
>few|TRBV9|.|TRBJ1-2
TGTGCCAGCAGCGTAGAGGCACAGAGCTATGGCTACACCTTC
CASSVEAQSYGYTF
>.|TRBV2|.|TRBJ1-2
TGTGCCAGCAGTGAATCGTCAGGTGGCTATGGCTACACCTTC
CASSESSGGYGYTF
>.|TRBV19|.|TRBJ2-3
TGTGCCAGTAGTACCGGGACTAGCACAGATACGCAGTATTTT
CASSTGTSTDTQYF
>.|TRBV19|.|TRBJ1-5
TGTGCCAGTAGTGGGACGGCGTTCAATCAGCCCCAGCATTTT
CASSGTAFNQPQHF
>.|TRBV2|.|TRBJ1-4
TGTGCCAGCAGCGTAGCAGGGGAACTGTTTTTT
CASSVAGELFF
>few|TRBV9|.|TRBJ1-1
TGTGCCAGCAGCCCTTCTTCGGGTTTGGGGCCGAACACTGAAGCTTTCTTT
CASSPSSGLGPNTEAFF
>.|TRBV18|TRBD2|TRBJ2-7
TGTGCCAGCTCTCCGAAGTCCGGGACTAGTAGTTCCTACGAGCAGTACTTC
CASSPKSGTSSSYEQYF
>few|TRBV7-2|TRBD1|TRBJ2-3
TGTGCCAGCAGCTTAGCATGGACAGGGAGCACAGATACGCAGTATTTT
CASSLAWTGSTDTQYF
>.|TRBV5-4|.|TRBJ2-5
TGTGCCAGCAGCCGGGTCAACCAAGAGACCCAGTACTTC
CASSRVNQETQYF
>few|TRBV2|TRBD1|TRBJ1-2
TGTGCCAGCAGTGGGGGACAGGGAACCTATGGCTACACCTTC
CASSGGQGTYGYTF
>few|TRBV5-6|.|TRBJ1-6
TGTGCCAGCAGCCTGCAGGGGCAGGATTCACCCCTCCACTTT
CASSLQGQDSPLHF
>.|TRBV12-5|.|TRBJ2-3
TGTGCTAGTGGTGACACCTTAGTGGCAGATACGCAGTATTTT
CASGDTLVADTQYF
>.|TRBV29-1|.|TRBJ2-5
TGCAGTTTCGGAGGGGGGCCGAAAGAGACCCAGTACTTC
CSFGGGPKETQYF
>few|TRBV27|TRBD1|TRBJ2-7
TGTGCCAGCAGGGCCAGGGGGCCCGGCTACGAGCAGTACTTC
CASRARGPGYEQYF
>few|TRBV6-1|.|TRBJ1-5
TGTGCCAGCAGCCTTGAGGAGGCCAATCAGCCCCAGCATTTT
CASSLEEANQPQHF
>few|TRBV7-2|.|TRBJ1-1
TGTGCCAGCAGCTTCACTCAGGGTTTAAACGCTGAAGCTTTCTTT
CASSFTQGLNAEAFF
>.|TRBV2|.|TRBJ2-2
TGTGCCAGCAGTGAATTTAGTGGGGGACCCGGGGAGCTGTTTTTT
CASSEFSGGPGELFF
>few|TRBV2|.|TRBJ1-2
TGTGCCAGCAGTGAAACGGCCAACTATGGCTACACCTTC
CASSETANYGYTF
>few|TRBV14|TRBD1|TRBJ1-6
TGTGCCAGCAGCTTCGACAGGGGTTCACCCCTCCACTTT
CASSFDRGSPLHF
>few|TRBV28|TRBD2|TRBJ2-3
TGTGCCAGCAGTCCCTCCCCTGGTAGCGGGGGGCGGAGGGATACGCAGTATTTT
CASSPSPGSGGRRDTQYF
>.|TRBV10-3|.|TRBJ2-5
TGTGCCATCAGTGAGGGTGGCAGTCGGTACCAAGAGACCCAGTACTTC
CAISEGGSRYQETQYF
>.|TRBV11-2|.|TRBJ2-1
TGTGCCAGCAGCTCAAAACGACAGAATGAGCAGTTCTTC
CASSSKRQNEQFF